The 17 T cell receptor beta chains below all came from one sample that was sequenced in a study of B cell selection in AIRE deficiency. Repertoires were generated with immunoSEQ multiplex PCR, while TCRdb's copy carries only in-frame clones and drops some. The data show some 25,000 clones, approximately 97% seen once. The sorted conventional CD4 T cells were gated as CD4+CD127+. Sequenced: conventional CD4+ T cells sorted from PBMCs. The source is a human donor with AIRE deficiency.

The chain couples TRBV5-4 to TRBJ2-3; D gene uncertain. The CDR3 length is 13 residues. The V gene lost 0 bases and the J gene lost 4 bases, with 6 bases spanning the gap. The germline V gene has CDR1 SGHNT and CDR2 YYREEE (reference sequence). The CDR3 loop is CASSLVGSDTQYF. CDR3 sequence (DNA): TGTGCCAGCAGCTTGGTTGGCTCAGATACGCAGTATTTT.

The chain uses TRBV19 and TRBJ1-5; tentative D call: TRBD1 (5 bases). The CDR3 runs 13 residues. Germline lookup yields CDR1 LNHDA and CDR2 SQIVND (reference sequence). The V end was cut by 4 bases, the J end by 4 bases, with 8 bases between. CDR3 DNA sequence: TGTGCCAGTAGTAAAGGGGCAAATCAGCCCCAGCATTTT. Translation: CASSKGANQPQHF.

The gene calls are TRBV19 and TRBJ1-6; TRBD1 matches 7 bases. The germline V gene encodes CDR1 LNHDA and CDR2 SQIVND (reference sequence). The CDR3 is made up of 14 amino acids. V was pared by 4 bases and J by 7 bases, with 4 bases of the junction left unmatched. The DNA for the CDR3 is TGTGCCAGTAGTACGACAGGGTTGAATTCACCCCTCCACTTT. As protein: CASSTTGLNSPLHF.

This chain uses TRBV7-3 with TRBJ1-1, with D uncertain. V was clipped by 2 bases and J by 4 bases, with 14 bases between them. Germline V gene lookup returns CDR1 SGHTA and CDR2 FQGTGA. The CDR3 extends over 15 amino acids. CDR3 amino acids: CASSLSNPQTTEAFF. CDR3 DNA sequence: TGTGCCAGCAGCTTATCGAACCCCCAAACCACTGAAGCTTTCTTT. The full variable domain, in which reference TRBV7-3 and TRBJ1-1 provide the parts outside the CDR3, is GAGVSQTPSNKVTEKGKYVELRCDPISGHTALYWYRQSLGQGPEFLIYFQGTGAADDSGLPNDRFFAVRPEGSVSTLKIQRTERGDSAVYLCASSLSNPQTTEAFFGQGTRLTVV.

The V call is TRBV21-1, the J call TRBJ2-7; whether TRBD2, the table's D call, matches the DNA was not checked. TRBV21-1 is shown as a pseudogene. The CDR3 has 18 amino acids. Here the CDR3 DNA reads TGTGCCAGCAGCAACGAGGGACTAGCGGCCAATCTCGTCAACGAGCAGTACTTC. Protein product: CASSNEGLAANLVNEQYF.

V gene TRBV6-1 combines with J gene TRBJ1-1; D remains ambiguous. From germline, CDR1 is MNHNS and CDR2 SASEGT. The V end lost 3 bases, the J end lost 10 bases, and 12 bases lay between the germline ends. This CDR3 is built from 12 residues. The CDR3 DNA reads TGTGCCAGCAGTGAGAATCGCCTAGCAGCTTTCTTT. This sequence encodes CASSENRLAAFF.

The chain recombines TRBV2 with TRBJ1-1, with D uncertain. Germline V CDR1 and CDR2: SNHLY, FYNNEI. V lost 6 bases and J 5 bases, leaving 16 bases between the germline ends. The CDR3 totals 14 residues. The CDR3 protein is CASSPTRSVTEAFF. In DNA, the CDR3 is TGTGCCAGCAGCCCCACTCGAAGTGTAACTGAAGCTTTCTTT.

The V and J genes are TRBV2 and TRBJ2-7; no firm D call. The length of the CDR3 is 13 residues. Germline assignment: CDR1 SNHLY and CDR2 FYNNEI. Trimming pared 7 bases from V and 0 bases from J, leaving 10 bases between. The CDR3 DNA is TGTGCCAGCAAGGTTTTTAGCTCCTACGAGCAGTACTTC. Amino acids: CASKVFSSYEQYF.

This chain connects TRBV4-2 to TRBJ2-5; D is unresolved. The germline V gene encodes CDR1 LGHNA and CDR2 YNFKEQ. This CDR3 is 15 amino acids long. V was cut by 0 bases and J by 4 bases, with 12 bases left in between. For the CDR3, the DNA is TGTGCCAGCAGCCAAGATGGAGAGTGGACAGAGACCCAGTACTTC. Translating it yields CASSQDGEWTETQYF.

J is TRBJ2-5 and V is TRBV27; 7 bases are shared with TRBD1. The CDR3 sequence is 15 residues long. Germline CDR1 reads MNHEY; CDR2 reads SMNVEV (reference sequence). Trimming at V came to 6 bases and at J to 3 bases, leaving 10 bases not matched to a gene. The CDR3 is CASRPTGPVKETQYF. CDR3 coding DNA: TGTGCCAGCAGACCGACAGGGCCGGTTAAAGAGACCCAGTACTTC.

The chain is built from TRBV6-4 and TRBJ2-4; TRBD1 aligns across 7 bases. V lost 2 bases to trimming and J lost 1 base; unmatched junction nucleotides: 2. The CDR3 length is 15 residues. Germline assignment: CDR1 MRHNA and CDR2 SNTAGT. CDR3 amino acids: CASSDRGLAKNIQYF. CDR3 bases: TGTGCCAGCAGTGACAGGGGGCTGGCCAAAAACATTCAGTACTTC.

The J gene is TRBJ2-2, the V gene TRBV4-2, with D perhaps matching TRBD2 (6 bases). The germline V and J ends were trimmed by 1 base and 6 bases, with 12 bases remaining between them. The CDR3 extends over 15 amino acids. Germline V gene sequence: CDR1 LGHNA, CDR2 YNFKEQ. CDR3 protein: CASSQARGGAGELFF. CDR3 in DNA: TGTGCCAGCAGCCAAGCCCGGGGAGGAGCCGGGGAGCTGTTTTTT.

The chain joins TRBV4-2 to TRBJ2-6; 8 nucleotides line up with TRBD1. Trimming at V came to 8 bases and at J to 0 bases, leaving 15 bases not matched to a gene. The CDR3 is 19 residues long. From germline, CDR1 is LGHNA and CDR2 YNFKEQ. The CDR3 here is CASGAMGGQATSGANVLTF. DNA of the CDR3: TGTGCCAGCGGCGCGATGGGGGGACAGGCGACCTCTGGGGCCAACGTCCTGACTTTC.

DNA for the CDR3: TGCGCCAGCAGCTTGAGTGACAGGGCCGCAGGTTACGAGCAGTACTTC. It encodes CASSLSDRAAGYEQYF. This chain joins TRBV5-1 and TRBJ2-7, with 7 bases fitting TRBD1. After removal of 1 base from V and 4 bases from J, the junction contained 11 bases not matched to a gene. The CDR3 totals 16 residues. Germline lookup yields CDR1 SGHRS and CDR2 YFSETQ.

CDR3 sequence: CASSLATGGYEKLFF. The CDR3 DNA follows: TGCGCCAGCAGCTTGGCTACAGGGGGATATGAAAAACTGTTTTTT. The chain recombines TRBV5-1 with TRBJ1-4; 8 nucleotides agree with TRBD1. V lost 0 bases to trimming and J lost 6 bases; unmatched junction nucleotides: 4. CDR3 length equals 15 residues. CDR1 and CDR2 from the germline V gene are SGHRS and YFSETQ.

This clone was seen only once. The chain recombines TRBV21-1 with TRBJ2-7; TRBD2, the D gene given by the table, was not confirmed from the DNA. TRBV21-1 is a known pseudogene. The length of the CDR3 is 17 residues. The CDR3 spells CASSKALREGTSYEQYF. In DNA form, the CDR3 reads TGTGCCAGCAGCAAAGCGCTTCGGGAGGGGACATCCTACGAGCAGTACTTC.

The chain employs TRBV19 and TRBJ1-1; 10 bases agree with TRBD1. From germline, CDR1 is LNHDA and CDR2 SQIVND (reference sequence). Trimming took 7 bases from V and 1 from J; bases not matched to a gene: 3. The CDR3 is 14 residues long. Written as DNA, the CDR3 is TGTGCCAGTACCCGGACAGGGGGGAACACTGAAGCTTTCTTT. It encodes CASTRTGGNTEAFF. Complete variable domain (other parts from reference TRBV19 and TRBJ1-1): DGGITQSPKYLFRKEGQNVTLSCEQNLNHDAMYWYRQDPGQGLRLIYYSQIVNDFQKGDIAEGYSVSREKKESFPLTVTSAQKNPTAFYLCASTRTGGNTEAFFGQGTRLTVV.